A single T cell receptor beta chain is shown here with its context. Its target is unknown. The data stem from a study of cytomegalovirus exposure and HLA in healthy donors. The primer mix had 60 Vbeta and 13 Jbeta primers. Generated by immunoSEQ multiplex PCR, the TCRdb table keeps only in-frame clones and is missing some. The sample carries approximately 78,000 clones, 65% to 80% recorded once. CDR1 is SGHAT, CDR2 FQNNGV, per germline. CDR3 size: 15 residues. Trimming removed 1 base from V and 4 bases from J; junction bases left unmatched: 3. Findings and caveats of the study: Only CMV serostatus was available as immune exposure information. Productive status was seen about 90% or about 30% of the time for most TCR beta V segments in an earlier analysis. A few chains linked to CMV were shown in vitro to be specific for CMV antigens. Altogether, around 160 TCR beta chains were recorded as cytomegalovirus-associated.

This TCR was sampled from a man between 35 and 55 years old in good health and CMV-seropositive. The chain has TRBV11-2 and TRBJ1-4; 7 nucleotides match TRBD1. The sequencing sample was made of PBMCs. The CDR3, as DNA: TGTGCCAGCAGCTTAGGGGACAGATATAATGAAAAACTGTTTTTT. As protein: CASSLGDRYNEKLFF.